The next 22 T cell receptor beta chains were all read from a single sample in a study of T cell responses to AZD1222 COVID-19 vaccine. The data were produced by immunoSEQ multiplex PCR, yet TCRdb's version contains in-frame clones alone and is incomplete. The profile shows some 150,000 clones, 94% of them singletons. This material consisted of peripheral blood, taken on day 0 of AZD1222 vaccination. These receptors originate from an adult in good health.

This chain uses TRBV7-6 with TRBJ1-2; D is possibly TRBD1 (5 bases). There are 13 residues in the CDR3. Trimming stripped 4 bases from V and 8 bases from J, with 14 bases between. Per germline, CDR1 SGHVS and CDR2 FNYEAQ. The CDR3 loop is CASSSLQGDGYTF. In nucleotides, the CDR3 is TGTGCCAGCAGCTCCCTCCAGGGAGACGGCTACACCTTC.

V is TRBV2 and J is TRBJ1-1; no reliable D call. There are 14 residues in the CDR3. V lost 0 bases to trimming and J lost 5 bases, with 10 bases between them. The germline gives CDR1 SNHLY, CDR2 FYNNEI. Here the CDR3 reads CASSEAVTGTEAFF. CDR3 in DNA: TGTGCCAGCAGTGAAGCGGTAACTGGGACTGAAGCTTTCTTT.

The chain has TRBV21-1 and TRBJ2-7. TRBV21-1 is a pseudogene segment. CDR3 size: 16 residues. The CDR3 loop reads CASRGPVFGPRYEQYV. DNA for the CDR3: TGTGCCAGCAGAGGGCCGGTGTTTGGGCCGAGGTACGAGCAGTACGTC.

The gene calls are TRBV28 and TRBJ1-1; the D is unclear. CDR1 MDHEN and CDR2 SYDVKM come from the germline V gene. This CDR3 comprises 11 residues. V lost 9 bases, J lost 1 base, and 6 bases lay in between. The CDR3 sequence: CASEGNTEAFF. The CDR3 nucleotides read TGTGCCAGTGAAGGGAACACTGAAGCTTTCTTT.

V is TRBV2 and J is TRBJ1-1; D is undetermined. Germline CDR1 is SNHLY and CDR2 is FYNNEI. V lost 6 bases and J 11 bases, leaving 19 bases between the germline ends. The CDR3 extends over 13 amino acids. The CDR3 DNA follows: TGTGCCAGCAGGATCGGCGGCAAGTTAGGGGCTTTCTTT. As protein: CASRIGGKLGAFF. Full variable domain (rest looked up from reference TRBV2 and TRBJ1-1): EPEVTQTPSHQVTQMGQEVILRCVPISNHLYFYWYRQILGQKVEFLVSFYNNEISEKSEIFDDQFSVERPDGSNFTLKIRSTKLEDSAMYFCASRIGGKLGAFFGQGTRLTVV.

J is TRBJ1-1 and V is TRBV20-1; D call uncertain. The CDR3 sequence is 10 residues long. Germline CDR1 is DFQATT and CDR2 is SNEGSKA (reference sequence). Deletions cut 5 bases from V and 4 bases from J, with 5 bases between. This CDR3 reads CSALVTEAFF. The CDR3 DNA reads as TGCAGTGCTCTGGTCACTGAAGCTTTCTTT.

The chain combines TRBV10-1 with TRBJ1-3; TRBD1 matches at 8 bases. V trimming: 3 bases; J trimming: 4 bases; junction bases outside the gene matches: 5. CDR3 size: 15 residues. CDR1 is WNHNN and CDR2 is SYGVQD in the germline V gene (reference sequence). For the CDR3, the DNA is TGCGCCAGCAGTGACGGACAGGGCTCCGGAAACACCATATATTTT. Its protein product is CASSDGQGSGNTIYF.

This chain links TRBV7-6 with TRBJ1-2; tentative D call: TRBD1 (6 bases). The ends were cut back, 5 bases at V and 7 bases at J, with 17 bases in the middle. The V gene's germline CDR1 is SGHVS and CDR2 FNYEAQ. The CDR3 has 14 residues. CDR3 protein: CASSPDRHAGGYTF. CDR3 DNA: TGTGCCAGCAGCCCGGACAGACATGCGGGTGGCTACACCTTC.

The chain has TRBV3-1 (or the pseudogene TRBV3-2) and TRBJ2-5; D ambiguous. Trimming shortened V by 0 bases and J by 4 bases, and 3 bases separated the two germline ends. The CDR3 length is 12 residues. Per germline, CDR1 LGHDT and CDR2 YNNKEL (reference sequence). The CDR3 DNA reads TGTGCCAGCAGCCAAGAGGGAGAGACCCAGTACTTC. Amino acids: CASSQEGETQYF.

CDR3 sequence reads: CASSLVVGFNQPQHF. DNA for the CDR3: TGTGCCAGCAGCTTAGTAGTAGGGTTTAATCAGCCCCAGCATTTT. The V call is TRBV7-6, the J call TRBJ1-5; D is unresolved. This CDR3 has 15 residues. Trimming took off 1 base at V and 4 bases at J, with 11 bases between the two ends. Germline values: CDR1 SGHVS, CDR2 FNYEAQ.

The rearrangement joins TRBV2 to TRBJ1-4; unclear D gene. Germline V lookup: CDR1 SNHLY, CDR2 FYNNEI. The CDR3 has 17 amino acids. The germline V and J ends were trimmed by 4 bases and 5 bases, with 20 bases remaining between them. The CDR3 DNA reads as TGTGCCAGCAGTGTCGGACTGCGAATCGGAGGGAATGAAAAACTGTTTTTT. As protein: CASSVGLRIGGNEKLFF.

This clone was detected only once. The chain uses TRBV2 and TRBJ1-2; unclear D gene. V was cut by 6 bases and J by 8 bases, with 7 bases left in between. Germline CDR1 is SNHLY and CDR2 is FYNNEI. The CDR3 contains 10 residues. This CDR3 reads CASSPRGYTF. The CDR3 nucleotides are TGTGCCAGCAGCCCGCGGGGCTACACCTTC.

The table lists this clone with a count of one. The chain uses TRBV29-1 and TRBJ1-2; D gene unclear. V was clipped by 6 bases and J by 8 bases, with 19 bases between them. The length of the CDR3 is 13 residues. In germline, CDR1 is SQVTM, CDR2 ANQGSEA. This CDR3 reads CSVADYASVGYTF. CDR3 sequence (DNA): TGCAGCGTGGCTGACTATGCCTCGGTCGGCTACACCTTC. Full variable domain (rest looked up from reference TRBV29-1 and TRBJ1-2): SAVISQKPSRDICQRGTSLTIQCQVDSQVTMMFWYRQQPGQSLTLIATANQGSEATYESGFVIDKFPISRPNLTFSTLTVSNMSPEDSSIYLCSVADYASVGYTFGSGTRLTVV.

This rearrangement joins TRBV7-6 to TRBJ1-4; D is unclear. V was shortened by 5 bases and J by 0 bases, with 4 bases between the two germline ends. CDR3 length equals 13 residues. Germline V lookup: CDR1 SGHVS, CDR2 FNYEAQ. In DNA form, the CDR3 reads TGTGCCAGCAGCGCTTCAACTAATGAAAAACTGTTTTTT. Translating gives CASSASTNEKLFF.

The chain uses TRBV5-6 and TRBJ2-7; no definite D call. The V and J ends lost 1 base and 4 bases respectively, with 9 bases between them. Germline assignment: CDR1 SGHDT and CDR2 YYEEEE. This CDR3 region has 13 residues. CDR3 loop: CASSLPGVYEQYV. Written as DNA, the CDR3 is TGTGCCAGCAGCTTGCCTGGCGTTTACGAGCAGTACGTC.

In DNA form, the CDR3 reads TGTGCCAGCAGTTCCTCGGGGACAGGAGTGGCTTTCTTT. It codes for CASSSSGTGVAFF. The V gene is TRBV28, the J gene TRBJ1-1; TRBD1 matches at 8 bases. From germline, CDR1 is MDHEN and CDR2 SYDVKM. CDR3 length: 13 residues. V lost 4 bases and J lost 11; bases outside the gene matches: 9.

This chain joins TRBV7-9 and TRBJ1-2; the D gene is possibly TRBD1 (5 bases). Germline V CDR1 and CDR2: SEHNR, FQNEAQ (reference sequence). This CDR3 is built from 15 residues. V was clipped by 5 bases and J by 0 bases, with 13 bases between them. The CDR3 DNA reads TGTGCCAGCAGCCCACACACGACAGCTAACTATGGCTACACCTTC. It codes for CASSPHTTANYGYTF.

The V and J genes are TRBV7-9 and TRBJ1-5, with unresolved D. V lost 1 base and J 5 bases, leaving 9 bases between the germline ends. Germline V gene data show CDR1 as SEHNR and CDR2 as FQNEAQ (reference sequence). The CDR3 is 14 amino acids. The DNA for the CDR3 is TGTGCCAGCAGCTTAGGATGGAAGGATCAGCCCCAGCATTTT. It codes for CASSLGWKDQPQHF.

CDR3 bases: TGTGCCAGCAGGGAAACTGTCTATCGATTGTTAGGCACAGATACGCAGTATTTT. It is translated as CASRETVYRLLGTDTQYF. The chain carries TRBV2 and TRBJ2-3; D remains ambiguous. Trimming stripped 6 bases from V and 1 base from J, with 23 bases between. The CDR3 totals 18 residues. Per germline, CDR1 SNHLY and CDR2 FYNNEI.

CDR3 amino acids: CAWNLQADTEAFF. The CDR3 DNA sequence: TGTGCCTGGAACCTACAGGCTGACACTGAAGCTTTCTTT. This chain links TRBV30 with TRBJ1-1, with a tentative D call TRBD1 (5 bases). Per the germline V gene, CDR1 is GTSNPN and CDR2 is SVGIG (reference sequence). V was shortened by 4 bases and J by 3 bases, with 12 bases between the two germline ends. CDR3 size: 13 residues.

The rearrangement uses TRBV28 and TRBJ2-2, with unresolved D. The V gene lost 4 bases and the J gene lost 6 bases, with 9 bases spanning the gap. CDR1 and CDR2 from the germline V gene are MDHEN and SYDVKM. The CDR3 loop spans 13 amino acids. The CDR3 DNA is TGTGCCAGCAGTTCTTCTATCCCCGGGGAGCTGTTTTTT. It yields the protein CASSSSIPGELFF. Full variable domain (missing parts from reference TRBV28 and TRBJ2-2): DVKVTQSSRYLVKRTGEKVFLECVQDMDHENMFWYRQDPGLGLRLIYFSYDVKMKEKGDIPEGYSVSREKKERFSLILESASTNQTSMYLCASSSSIPGELFFGEGSRLTVL.

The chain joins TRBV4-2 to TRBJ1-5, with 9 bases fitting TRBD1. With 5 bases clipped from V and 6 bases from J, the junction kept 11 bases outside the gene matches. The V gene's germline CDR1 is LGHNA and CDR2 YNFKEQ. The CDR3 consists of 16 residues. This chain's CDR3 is CASSAQGQGMAQPQHF. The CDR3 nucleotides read TGTGCCAGCAGCGCCCAGGGACAGGGTATGGCTCAGCCCCAGCATTTT.